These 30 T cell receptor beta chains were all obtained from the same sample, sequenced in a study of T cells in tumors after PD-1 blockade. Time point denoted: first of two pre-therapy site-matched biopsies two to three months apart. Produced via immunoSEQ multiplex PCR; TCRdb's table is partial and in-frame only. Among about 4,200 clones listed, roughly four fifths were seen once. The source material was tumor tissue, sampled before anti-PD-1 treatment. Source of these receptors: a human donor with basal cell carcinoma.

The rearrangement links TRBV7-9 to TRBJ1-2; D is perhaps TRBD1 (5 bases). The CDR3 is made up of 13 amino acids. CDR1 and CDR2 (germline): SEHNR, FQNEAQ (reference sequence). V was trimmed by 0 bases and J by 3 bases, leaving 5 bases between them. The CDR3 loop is CASSLAGDYGYTF. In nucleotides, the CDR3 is TGTGCCAGCAGCTTAGCAGGGGACTATGGCTACACCTTC.

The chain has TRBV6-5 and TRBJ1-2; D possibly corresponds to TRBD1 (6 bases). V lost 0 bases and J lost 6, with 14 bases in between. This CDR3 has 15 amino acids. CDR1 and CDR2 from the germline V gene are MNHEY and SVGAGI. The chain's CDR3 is CASSYSGRGMDGYTF. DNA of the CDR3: TGTGCCAGCAGTTACTCGGGAAGGGGGATGGATGGCTACACCTTC.

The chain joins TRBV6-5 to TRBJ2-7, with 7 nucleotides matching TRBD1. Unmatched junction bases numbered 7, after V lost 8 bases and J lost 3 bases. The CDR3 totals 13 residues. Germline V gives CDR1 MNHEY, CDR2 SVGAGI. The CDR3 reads CASDPGQYYEQYF. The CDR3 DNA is TGTGCCAGCGACCCGGGACAGTACTACGAGCAGTACTTC.

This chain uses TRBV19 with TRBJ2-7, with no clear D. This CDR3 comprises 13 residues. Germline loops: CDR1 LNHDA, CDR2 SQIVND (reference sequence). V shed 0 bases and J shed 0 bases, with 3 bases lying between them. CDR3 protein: CASSIEVSYEQYF. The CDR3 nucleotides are TGTGCCAGTAGTATAGAAGTCTCCTACGAGCAGTACTTC. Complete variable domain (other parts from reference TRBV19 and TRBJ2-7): DGGITQSPKYLFRKEGQNVTLSCEQNLNHDAMYWYRQDPGQGLRLIYYSQIVNDFQKGDIAEGYSVSREKKESFPLTVTSAQKNPTAFYLCASSIEVSYEQYFGPGTRLTVT.

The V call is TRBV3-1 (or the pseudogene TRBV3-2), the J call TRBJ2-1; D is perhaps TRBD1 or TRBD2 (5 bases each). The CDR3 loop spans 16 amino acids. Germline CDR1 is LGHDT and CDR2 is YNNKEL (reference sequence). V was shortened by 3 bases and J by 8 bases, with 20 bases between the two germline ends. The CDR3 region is CASSHPPGLDRYEQFF. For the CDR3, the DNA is TGTGCCAGCAGCCACCCCCCGGGGCTGGATCGGTATGAGCAGTTCTTC.

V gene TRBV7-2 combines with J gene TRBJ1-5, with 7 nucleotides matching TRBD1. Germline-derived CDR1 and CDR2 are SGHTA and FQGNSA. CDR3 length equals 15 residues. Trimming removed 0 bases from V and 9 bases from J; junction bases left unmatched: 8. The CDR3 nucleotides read TGTGCCAGCAGCTTAGCCCCGACAGGGTCCGGGCCCCAGCATTTT. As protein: CASSLAPTGSGPQHF.

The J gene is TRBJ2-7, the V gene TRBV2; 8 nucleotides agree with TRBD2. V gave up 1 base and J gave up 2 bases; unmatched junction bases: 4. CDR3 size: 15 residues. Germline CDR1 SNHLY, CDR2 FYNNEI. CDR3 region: CASSEELAAAYEQYF. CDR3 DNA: TGTGCCAGCAGTGAAGAACTAGCGGCCGCCTACGAGCAGTACTTC.

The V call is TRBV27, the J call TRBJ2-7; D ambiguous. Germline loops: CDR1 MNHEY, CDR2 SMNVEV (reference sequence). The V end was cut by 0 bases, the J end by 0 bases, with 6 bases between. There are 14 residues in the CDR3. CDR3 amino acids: CASSLSPASYEQYF. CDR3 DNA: TGTGCCAGCAGTTTATCACCTGCCTCCTACGAGCAGTACTTC.

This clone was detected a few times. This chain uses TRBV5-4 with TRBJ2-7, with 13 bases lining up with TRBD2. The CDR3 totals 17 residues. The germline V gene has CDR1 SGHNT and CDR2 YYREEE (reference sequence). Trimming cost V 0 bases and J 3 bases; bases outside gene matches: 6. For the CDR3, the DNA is TGTGCCAGCAGCTTGGGGAAACTAGCGGGGGGGATCTACGAGCAGTACTTC. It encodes CASSLGKLAGGIYEQYF. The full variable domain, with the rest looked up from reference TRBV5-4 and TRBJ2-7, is ETGVTQSPTHLIKTRGQQVTLRCSSQSGHNTVSWYQQALGQGPQFIFQYYREEENGRGNFPPRFSGLQFPNYSSELNVNALELDDSALYLCASSLGKLAGGIYEQYFGPGTRLTVT.

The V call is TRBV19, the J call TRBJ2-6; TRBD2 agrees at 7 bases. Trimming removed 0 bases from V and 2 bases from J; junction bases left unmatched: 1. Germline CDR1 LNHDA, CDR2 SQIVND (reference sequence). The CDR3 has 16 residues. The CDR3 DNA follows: TGTGCCAGTAGTATAGATCGGGGGGCTGGGGCCAACGTCCTGACTTTC. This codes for CASSIDRGAGANVLTF.

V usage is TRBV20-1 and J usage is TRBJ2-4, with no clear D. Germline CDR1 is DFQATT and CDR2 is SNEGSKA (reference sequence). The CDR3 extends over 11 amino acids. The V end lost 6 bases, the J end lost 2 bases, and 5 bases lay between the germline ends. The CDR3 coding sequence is TGCAGTGCAGACTCCAAAAACATTCAGTACTTC. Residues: CSADSKNIQYF.

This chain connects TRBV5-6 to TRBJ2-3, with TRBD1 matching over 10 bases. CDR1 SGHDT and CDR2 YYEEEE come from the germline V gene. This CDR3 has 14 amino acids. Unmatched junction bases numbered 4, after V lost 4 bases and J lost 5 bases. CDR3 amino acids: CASSTDRGRDTQYF. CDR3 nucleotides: TGTGCCAGCAGCACCGACAGGGGGCGAGATACGCAGTATTTT.

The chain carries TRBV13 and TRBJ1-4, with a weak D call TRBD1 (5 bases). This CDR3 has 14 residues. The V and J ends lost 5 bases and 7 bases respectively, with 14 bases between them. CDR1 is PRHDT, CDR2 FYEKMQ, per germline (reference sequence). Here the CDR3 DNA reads TGTGCCAGCAGCCTCAAAGGTACAGGTGAAAAACTGTTTTTT. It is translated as CASSLKGTGEKLFF.

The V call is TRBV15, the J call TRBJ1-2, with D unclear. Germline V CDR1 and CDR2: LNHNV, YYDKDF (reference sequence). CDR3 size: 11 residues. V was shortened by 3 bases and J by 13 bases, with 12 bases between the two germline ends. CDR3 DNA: TGTGCCACCAGCAGCACCGATTCACTCACCTTC. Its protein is CATSSTDSLTF.

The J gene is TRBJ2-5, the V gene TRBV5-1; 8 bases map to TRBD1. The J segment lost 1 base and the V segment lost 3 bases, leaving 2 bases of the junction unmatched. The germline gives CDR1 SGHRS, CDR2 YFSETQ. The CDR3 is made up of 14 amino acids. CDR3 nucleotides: TGCGCCAGCAGCTCCACAGGGGGCCAAGAGACCCAGTACTTC. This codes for CASSSTGGQETQYF. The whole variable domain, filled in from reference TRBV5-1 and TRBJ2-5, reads KAGVTQTPRYLIKTRGQQVTLSCSPISGHRSVSWYQQTPGQGLQFLFEYFSETQRNKGNFPGRFSGRQFSNSRSEMNVSTLELGDSALYLCASSSTGGQETQYFGPGTRLLVL.

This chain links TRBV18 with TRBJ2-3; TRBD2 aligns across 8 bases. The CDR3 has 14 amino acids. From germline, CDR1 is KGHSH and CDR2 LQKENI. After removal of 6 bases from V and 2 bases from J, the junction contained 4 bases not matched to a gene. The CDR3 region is CASSMTSATDTQYF. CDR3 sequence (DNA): TGTGCCAGCTCTATGACTAGCGCCACAGATACGCAGTATTTT.

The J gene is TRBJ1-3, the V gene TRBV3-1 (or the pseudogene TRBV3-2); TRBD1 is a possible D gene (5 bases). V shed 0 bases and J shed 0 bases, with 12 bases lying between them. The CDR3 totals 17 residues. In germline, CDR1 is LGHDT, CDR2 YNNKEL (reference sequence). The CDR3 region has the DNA TGTGCCAGCAGCCAAGAATTAGGGGCTCCCTCTGGAAACACCATATATTTT. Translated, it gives CASSQELGAPSGNTIYF.

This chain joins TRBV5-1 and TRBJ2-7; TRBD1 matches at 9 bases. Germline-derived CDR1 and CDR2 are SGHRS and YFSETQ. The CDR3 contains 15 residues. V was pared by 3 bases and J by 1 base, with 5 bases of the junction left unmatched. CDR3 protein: CASSSGQGGSYEQYF. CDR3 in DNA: TGCGCCAGCAGCTCGGGACAGGGAGGGTCCTACGAGCAGTACTTC.

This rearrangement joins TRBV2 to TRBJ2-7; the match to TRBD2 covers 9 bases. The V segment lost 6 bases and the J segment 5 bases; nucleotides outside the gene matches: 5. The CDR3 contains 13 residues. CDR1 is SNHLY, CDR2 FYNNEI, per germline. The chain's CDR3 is CASSGLARNEQYF. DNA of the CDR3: TGTGCCAGCAGCGGACTAGCGCGAAACGAGCAGTACTTC.

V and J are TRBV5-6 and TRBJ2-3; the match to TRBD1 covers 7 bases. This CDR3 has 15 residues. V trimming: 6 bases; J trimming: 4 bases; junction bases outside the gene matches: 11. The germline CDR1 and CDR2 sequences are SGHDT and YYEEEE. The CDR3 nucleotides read TGTGCCAGCACCCGAGGGGGCGCTAGGGCAGATACGCAGTATTTT. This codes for CASTRGGARADTQYF.

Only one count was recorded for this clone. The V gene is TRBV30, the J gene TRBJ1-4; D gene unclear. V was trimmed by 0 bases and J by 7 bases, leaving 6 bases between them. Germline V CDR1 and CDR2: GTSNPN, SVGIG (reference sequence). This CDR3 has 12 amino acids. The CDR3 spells CAWSVIGEKLFF. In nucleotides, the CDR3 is TGTGCCTGGAGTGTAATCGGTGAAAAACTGTTTTTT.

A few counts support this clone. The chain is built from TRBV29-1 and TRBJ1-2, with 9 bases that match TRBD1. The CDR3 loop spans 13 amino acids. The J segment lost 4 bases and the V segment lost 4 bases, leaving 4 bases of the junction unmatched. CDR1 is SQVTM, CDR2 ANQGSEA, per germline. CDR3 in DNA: TGCAGCGTTGGGACAGGGGCCGGCTATGGCTACACCTTC. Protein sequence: CSVGTGAGYGYTF. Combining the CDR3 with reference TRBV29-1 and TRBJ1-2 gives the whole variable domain SAVISQKPSRDICQRGTSLTIQCQVDSQVTMMFWYRQQPGQSLTLIATANQGSEATYESGFVIDKFPISRPNLTFSTLTVSNMSPEDSSIYLCSVGTGAGYGYTFGSGTRLTVV.

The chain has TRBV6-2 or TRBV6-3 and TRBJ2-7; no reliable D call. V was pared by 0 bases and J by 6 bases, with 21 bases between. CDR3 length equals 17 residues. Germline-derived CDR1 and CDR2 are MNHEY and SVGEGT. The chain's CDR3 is CASSYSSLGLTLGEQYF. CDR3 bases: TGTGCCAGCAGTTACTCAAGCCTCGGGCTCACGCTGGGCGAGCAGTACTTC.

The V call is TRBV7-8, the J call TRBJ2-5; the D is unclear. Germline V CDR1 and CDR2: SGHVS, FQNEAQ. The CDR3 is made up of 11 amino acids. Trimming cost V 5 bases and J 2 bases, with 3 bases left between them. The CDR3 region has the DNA TGTGCCAGCAGCCTGCAAGAGACCCAGTACTTC. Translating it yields CASSLQETQYF.

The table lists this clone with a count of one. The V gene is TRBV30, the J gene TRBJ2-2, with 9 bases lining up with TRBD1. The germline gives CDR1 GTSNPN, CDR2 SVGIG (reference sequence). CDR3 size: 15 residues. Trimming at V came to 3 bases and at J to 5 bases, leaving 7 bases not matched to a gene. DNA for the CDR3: TGTGCCTGGAGCTTCCGGGACAGGGTAACCGGGGAGCTGTTTTTT. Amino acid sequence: CAWSFRDRVTGELFF.

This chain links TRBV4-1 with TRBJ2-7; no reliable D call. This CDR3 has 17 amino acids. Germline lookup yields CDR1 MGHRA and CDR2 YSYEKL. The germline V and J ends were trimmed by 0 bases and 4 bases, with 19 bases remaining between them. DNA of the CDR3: TGCGCCAGCAGCCAAGATCTCCGGGTATCCTGGGGATACGAGCAGTACTTC. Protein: CASSQDLRVSWGYEQYF.

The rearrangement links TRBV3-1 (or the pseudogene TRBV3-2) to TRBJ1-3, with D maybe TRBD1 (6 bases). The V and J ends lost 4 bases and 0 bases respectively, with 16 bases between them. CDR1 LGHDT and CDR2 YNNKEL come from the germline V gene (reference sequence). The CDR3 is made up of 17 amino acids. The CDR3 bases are TGTGCCAGCAGCCTAATGACCACAGGGCTCTCTGGAAACACCATATATTTT. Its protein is CASSLMTTGLSGNTIYF.

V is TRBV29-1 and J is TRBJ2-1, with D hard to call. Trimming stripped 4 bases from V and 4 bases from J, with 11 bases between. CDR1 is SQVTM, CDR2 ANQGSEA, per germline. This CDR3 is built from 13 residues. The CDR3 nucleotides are TGCAGCGTTGGGAGCTCTTATTACAATGAGCAGTTCTTC. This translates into CSVGSSYYNEQFF.

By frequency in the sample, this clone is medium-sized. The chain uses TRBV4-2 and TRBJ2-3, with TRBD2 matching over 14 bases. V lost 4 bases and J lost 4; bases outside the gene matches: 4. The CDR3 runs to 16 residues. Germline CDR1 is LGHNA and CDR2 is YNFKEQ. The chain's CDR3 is CASSPKTSGGADTQYF. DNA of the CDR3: TGTGCCAGCAGCCCGAAGACTAGCGGGGGGGCAGATACGCAGTATTTT.

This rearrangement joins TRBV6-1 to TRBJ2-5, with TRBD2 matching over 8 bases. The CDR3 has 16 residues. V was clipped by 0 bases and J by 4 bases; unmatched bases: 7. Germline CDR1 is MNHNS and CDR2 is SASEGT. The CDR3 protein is CASSEAKRGSTETQYF. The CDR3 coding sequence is TGTGCCAGCAGTGAAGCGAAGCGGGGGAGCACAGAGACCCAGTACTTC.